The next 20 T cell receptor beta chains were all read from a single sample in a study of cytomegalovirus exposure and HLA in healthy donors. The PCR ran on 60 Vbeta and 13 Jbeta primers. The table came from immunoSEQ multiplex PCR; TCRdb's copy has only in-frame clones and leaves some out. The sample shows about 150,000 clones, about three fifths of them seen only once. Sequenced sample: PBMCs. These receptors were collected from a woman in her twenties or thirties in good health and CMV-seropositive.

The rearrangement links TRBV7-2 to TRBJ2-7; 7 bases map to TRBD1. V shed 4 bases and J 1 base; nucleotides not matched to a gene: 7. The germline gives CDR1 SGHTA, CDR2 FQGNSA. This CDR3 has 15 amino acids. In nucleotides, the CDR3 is TGTGCCAGCAGCTCCGGACAGGCCCGGTCCTACGAGCAGTACTTC. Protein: CASSSGQARSYEQYF.

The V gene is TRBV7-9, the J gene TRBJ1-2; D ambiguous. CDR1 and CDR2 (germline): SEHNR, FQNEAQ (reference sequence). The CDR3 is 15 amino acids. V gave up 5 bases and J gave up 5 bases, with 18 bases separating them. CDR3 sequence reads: CASSVGSAGLYGYTF. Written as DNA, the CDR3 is TGTGCCAGCAGCGTAGGAAGTGCAGGCCTGTATGGCTACACCTTC.

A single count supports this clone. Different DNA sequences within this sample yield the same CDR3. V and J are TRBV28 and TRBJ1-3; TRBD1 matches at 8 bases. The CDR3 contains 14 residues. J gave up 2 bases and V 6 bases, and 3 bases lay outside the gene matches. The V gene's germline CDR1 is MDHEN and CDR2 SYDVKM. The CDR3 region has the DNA TGTGCCAGCAGCCTGACAGGGGCTGGAAACACCATATATTTT. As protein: CASSLTGAGNTIYF.

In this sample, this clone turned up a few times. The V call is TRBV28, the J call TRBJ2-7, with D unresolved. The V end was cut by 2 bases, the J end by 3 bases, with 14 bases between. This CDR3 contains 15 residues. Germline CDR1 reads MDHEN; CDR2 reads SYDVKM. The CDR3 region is CASSLRIDSFYEQYF. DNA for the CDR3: TGTGCCAGCAGTTTAAGAATCGACTCCTTCTACGAGCAGTACTTC.

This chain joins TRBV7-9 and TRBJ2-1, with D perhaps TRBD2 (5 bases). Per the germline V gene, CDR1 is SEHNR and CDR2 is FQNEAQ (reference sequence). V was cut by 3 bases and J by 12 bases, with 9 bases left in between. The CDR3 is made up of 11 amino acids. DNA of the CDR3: TGTGCCAGCAGCTTGAGCCGGGGGCAGTTCTTC. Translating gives CASSLSRGQFF.

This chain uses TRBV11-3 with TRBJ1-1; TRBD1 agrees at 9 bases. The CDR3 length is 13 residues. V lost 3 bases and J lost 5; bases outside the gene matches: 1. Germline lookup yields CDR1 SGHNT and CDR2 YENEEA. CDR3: CASSFGTGTEAFF. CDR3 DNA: TGTGCCAGCAGCTTTGGGACAGGGACTGAAGCTTTCTTT.

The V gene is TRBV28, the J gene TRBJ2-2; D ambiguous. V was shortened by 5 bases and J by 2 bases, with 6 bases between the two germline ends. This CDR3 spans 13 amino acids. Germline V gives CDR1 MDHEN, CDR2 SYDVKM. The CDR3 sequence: CASSPTNTGELFF. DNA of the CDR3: TGTGCCAGCAGTCCGACAAACACCGGGGAGCTGTTTTTT.

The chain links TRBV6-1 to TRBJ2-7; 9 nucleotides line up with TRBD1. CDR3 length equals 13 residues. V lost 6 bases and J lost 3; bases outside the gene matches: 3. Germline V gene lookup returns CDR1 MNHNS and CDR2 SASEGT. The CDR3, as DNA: TGTGCCAGCAGCCGGGACAGGGACTACGAGCAGTACTTC. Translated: CASSRDRDYEQYF.

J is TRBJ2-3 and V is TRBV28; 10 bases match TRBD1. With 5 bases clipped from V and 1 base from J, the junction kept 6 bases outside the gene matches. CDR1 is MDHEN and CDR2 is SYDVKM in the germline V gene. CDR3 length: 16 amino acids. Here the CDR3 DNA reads TGTGCCAGCAGTCCCTCCGGGACAGGGGGCACAGATACGCAGTATTTT. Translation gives CASSPSGTGGTDTQYF.

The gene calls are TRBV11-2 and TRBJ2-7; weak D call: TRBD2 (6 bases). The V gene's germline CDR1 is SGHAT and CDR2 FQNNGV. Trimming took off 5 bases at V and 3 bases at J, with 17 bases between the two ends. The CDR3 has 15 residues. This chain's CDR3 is CASSPAGGVIYEQYF. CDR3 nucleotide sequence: TGTGCCAGCAGCCCCGCGGGCGGGGTCATCTACGAGCAGTACTTC.

The CDR3 protein is CASSTTGAYEQYF. Here the CDR3 DNA reads TGTGCCAGCAGCACCACCGGAGCCTACGAGCAGTACTTC. The chain is built from TRBV11-2 and TRBJ2-7; D is unclear. CDR1 and CDR2 (germline): SGHAT, FQNNGV. The CDR3 totals 13 residues. The ends were cut back, 5 bases at V and 2 bases at J, with 10 bases in the middle. Using reference TRBV11-2 and TRBJ2-7 for the parts outside the CDR3, the full variable domain is EAGVAQSPRYKIIEKRQSVAFWCNPISGHATLYWYQQILGQGPKLLIQFQNNGVVDDSQLPKDRFSAERLKGVDSTLKIQPAKLEDSAVYLCASSTTGAYEQYFGPGTRLTVT.

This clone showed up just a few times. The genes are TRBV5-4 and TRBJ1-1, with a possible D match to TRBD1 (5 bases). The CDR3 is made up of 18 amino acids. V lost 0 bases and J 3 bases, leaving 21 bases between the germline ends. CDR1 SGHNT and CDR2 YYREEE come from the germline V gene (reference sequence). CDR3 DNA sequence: TGTGCCAGCAGCTTGGCGGCTTTCACAGGCTCGAAGGACACTGAAGCTTTCTTT. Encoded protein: CASSLAAFTGSKDTEAFF.

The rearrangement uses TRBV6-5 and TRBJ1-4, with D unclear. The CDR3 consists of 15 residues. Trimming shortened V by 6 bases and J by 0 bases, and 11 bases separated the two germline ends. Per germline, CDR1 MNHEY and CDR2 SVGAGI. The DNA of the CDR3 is TGTGCCAGCAGACGCCGGGTCCCAACTAATGAAAAACTGTTTTTT. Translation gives CASRRRVPTNEKLFF.

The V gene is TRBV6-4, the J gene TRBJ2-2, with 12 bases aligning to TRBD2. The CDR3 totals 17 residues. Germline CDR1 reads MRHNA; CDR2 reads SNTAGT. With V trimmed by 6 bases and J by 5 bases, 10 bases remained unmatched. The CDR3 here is CASSSTTSGSETGELFF. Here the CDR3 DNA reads TGTGCCAGCAGCTCCACGACTAGCGGGAGCGAAACCGGGGAGCTGTTTTTT.

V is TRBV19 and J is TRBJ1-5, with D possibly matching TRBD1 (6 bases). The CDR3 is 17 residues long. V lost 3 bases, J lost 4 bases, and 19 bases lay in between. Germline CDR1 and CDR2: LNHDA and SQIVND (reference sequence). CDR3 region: CASSILGQLVGNQPQHF. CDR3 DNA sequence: TGTGCCAGTAGTATTCTTGGACAGCTCGTGGGTAATCAGCCCCAGCATTTT.

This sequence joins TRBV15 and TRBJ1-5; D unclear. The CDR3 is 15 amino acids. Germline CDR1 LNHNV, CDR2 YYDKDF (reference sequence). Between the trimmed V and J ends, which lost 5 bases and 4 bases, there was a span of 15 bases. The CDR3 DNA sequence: TGTGCCACCAGCCGTGGAAGAGGGCTGAATCAGCCCCAGCATTTT. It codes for CATSRGRGLNQPQHF.

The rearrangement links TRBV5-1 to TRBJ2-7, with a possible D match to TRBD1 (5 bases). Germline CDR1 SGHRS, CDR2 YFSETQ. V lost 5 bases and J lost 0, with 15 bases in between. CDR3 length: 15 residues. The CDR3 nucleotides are TGCGCCAGCAGTCCCTCGACAGTCCTCTCCTACGAGCAGTACTTC. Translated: CASSPSTVLSYEQYF.

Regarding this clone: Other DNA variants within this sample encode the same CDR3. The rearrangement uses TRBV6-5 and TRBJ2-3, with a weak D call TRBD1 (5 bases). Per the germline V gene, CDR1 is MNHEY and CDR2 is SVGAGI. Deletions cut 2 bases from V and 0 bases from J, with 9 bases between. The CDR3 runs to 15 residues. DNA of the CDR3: TGTGCCAGCAGTTACGGGCAGGGAAGCACAGATACGCAGTATTTT. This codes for CASSYGQGSTDTQYF.

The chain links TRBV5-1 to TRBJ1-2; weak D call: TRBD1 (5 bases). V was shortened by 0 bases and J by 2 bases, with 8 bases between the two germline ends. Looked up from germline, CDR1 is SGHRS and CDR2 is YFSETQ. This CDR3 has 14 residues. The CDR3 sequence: CASSLDRLNYGYTF. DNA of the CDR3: TGCGCCAGCAGCTTGGACAGGTTAAACTATGGCTACACCTTC.

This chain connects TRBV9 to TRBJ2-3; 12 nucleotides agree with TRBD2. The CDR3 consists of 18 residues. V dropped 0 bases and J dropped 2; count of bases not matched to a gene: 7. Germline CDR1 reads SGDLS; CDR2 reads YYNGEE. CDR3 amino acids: CASSVGLAGVSSTDTQYF. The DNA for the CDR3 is TGTGCCAGCAGCGTAGGACTAGCGGGAGTTTCTTCCACAGATACGCAGTATTTT.